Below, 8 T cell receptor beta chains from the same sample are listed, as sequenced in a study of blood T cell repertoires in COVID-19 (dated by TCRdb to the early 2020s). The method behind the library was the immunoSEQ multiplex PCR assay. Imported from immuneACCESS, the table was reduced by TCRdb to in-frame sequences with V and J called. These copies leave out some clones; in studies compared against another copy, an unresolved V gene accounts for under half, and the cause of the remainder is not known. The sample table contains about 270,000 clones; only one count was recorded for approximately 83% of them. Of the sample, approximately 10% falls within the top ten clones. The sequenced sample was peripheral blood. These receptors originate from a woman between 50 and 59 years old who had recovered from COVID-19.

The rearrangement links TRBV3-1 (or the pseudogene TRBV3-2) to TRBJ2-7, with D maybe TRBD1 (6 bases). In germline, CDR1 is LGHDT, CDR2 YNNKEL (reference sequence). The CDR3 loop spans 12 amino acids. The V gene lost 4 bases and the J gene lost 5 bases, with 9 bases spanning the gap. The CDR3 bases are TGTGCCAGCAGCCCACAGGGAAACGAGCAGTACTTC. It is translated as CASSPQGNEQYF.

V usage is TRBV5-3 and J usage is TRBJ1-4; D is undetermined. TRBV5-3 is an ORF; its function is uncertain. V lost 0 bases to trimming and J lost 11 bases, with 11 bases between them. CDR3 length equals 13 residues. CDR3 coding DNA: TGTGCCAGAAGCTTGGGACCGCCCGGGAAACTGTTTTTT. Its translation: CARSLGPPGKLFF.

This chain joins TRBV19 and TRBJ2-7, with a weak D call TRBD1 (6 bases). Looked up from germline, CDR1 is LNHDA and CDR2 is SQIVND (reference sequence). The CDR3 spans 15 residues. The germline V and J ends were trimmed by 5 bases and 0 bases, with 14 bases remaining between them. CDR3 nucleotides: TGTGCCAGTAGTCCACAACAGGGCCCCTCCTACGAGCAGTACTTC. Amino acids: CASSPQQGPSYEQYF.

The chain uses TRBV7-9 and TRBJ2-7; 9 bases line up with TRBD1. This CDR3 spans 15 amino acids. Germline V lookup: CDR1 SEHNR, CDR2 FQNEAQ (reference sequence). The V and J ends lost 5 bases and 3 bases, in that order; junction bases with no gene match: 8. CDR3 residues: CASSLPGTGIYEQYF. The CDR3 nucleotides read TGTGCCAGCAGCCTTCCCGGGACAGGGATCTACGAGCAGTACTTC.

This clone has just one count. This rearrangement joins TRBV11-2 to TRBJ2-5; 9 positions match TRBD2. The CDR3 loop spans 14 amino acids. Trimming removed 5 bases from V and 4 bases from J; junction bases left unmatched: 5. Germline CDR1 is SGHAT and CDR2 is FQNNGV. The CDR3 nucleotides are TGTGCCAGCAGCGCTAGGCGGGAGGGAGAGACCCAGTACTTC. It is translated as CASSARREGETQYF.

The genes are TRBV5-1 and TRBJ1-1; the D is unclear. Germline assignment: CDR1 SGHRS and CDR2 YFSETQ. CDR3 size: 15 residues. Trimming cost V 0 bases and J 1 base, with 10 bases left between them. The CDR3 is CASSLDQLQNTEAFF. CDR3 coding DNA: TGCGCCAGCAGCTTGGACCAACTACAGAACACTGAAGCTTTCTTT.

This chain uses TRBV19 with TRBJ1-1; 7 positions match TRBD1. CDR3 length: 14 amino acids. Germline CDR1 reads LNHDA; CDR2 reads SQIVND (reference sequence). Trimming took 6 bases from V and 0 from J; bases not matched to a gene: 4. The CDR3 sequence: CASRKGQLNTEAFF. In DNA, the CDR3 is TGTGCCAGTAGAAAGGGACAGCTGAACACTGAAGCTTTCTTT.

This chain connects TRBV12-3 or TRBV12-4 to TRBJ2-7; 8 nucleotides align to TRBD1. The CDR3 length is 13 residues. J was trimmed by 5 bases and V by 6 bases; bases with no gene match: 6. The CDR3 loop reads CASSPQGADEQYF. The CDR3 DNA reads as TGTGCCAGCAGCCCCCAGGGGGCCGACGAGCAGTACTTC.